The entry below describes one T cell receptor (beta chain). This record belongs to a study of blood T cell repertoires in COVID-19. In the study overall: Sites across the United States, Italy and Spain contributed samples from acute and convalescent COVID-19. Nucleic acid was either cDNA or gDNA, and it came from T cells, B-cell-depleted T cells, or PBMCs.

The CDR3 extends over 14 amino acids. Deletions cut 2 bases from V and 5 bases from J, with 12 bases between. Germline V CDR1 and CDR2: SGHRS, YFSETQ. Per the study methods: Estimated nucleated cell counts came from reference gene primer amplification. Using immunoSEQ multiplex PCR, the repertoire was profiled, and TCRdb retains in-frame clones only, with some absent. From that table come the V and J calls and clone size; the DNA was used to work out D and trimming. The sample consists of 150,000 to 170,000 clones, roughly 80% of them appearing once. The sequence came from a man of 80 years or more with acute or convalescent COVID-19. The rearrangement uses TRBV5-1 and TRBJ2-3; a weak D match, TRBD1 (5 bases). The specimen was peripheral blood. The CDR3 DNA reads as TGCGCCAGCAGCTTCCGACAGCCCCGAGATACGCAGTATTTT. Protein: CASSFRQPRDTQYF.